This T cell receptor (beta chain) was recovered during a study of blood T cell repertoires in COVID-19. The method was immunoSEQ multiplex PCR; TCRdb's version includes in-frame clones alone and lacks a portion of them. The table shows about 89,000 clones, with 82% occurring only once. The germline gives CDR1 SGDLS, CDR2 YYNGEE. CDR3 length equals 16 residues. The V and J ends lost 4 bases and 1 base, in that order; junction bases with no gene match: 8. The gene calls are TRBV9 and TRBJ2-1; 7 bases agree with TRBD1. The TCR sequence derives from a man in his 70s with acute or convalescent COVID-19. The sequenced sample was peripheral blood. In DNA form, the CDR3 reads TGTGCCAGCAGCTACACAGGGGTCGAGTCCTACAATGAGCAGTTCTTC. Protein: CASSYTGVESYNEQFF.